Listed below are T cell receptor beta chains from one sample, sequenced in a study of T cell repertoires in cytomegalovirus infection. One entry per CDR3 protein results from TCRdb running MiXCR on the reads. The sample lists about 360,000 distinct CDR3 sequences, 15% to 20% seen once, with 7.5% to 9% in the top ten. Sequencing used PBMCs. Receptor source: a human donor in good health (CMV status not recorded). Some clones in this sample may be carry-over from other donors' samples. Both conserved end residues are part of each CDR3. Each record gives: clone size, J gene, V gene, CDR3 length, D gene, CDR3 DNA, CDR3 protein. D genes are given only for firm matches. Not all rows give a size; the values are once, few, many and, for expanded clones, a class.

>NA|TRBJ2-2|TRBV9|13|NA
TGTGCCAGCAGCGTAGACCTGGCCGGGGAGCTGTTTTTT
CASSVDLAGELFF
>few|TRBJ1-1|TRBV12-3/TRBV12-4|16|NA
TGTGCCAGCAGTTTGGGGGACAACGGCTGGGACACTGAAGCTTTCTTT
CASSLGDNGWDTEAFF
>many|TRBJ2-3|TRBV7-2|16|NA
TGTGCCAGCAGTTTGGAGGGGCGTGCTAGCACAGATACGCAGTATTTT
CASSLEGRASTDTQYF
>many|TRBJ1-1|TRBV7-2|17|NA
TGTGCCAGCAGCTTAGTGGGGGCCAGGGAGTTTAACACTGAAGCTTTCTTT
CASSLVGAREFNTEAFF
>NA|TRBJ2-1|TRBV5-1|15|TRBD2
TGCGCCAGCATCGAACTAGCGGGGGGCTACAATGAGCAGTTCTTC
CASIELAGGYNEQFF
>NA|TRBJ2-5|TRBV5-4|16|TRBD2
TGTGCCAGCAGCGCTAGACTAGCGGGAGGACGGGAGACCCAGTACTTC
CASSARLAGGRETQYF
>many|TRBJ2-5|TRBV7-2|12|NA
TGTGCCAGCAGCTCCTTTACCCCACGTCAGTACTTC
CASSSFTPRQYF
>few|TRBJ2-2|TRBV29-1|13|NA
TGCAGCGTGAAATACGCGAACACCGGGGAGCTGTTTTTT
CSVKYANTGELFF
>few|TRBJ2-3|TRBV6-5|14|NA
TGTGCCAGCAGCCGACGGGAACTCACAGATACGCAGTATTTT
CASSRRELTDTQYF
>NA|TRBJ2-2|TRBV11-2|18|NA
TGTGCCAGCAGCTTTCTCCTTGTGATGGGGGAGAGGGCCGGGGAGCTGTTTTTT
CASSFLLVMGERAGELFF
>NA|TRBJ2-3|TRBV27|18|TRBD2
TGTGCCAGCAGTTTCCAACCCATAGCGGGACGGGTCCCAGATACGCAGTATTTT
CASSFQPIAGRVPDTQYF
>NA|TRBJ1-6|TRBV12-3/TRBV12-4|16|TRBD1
TGTGCCAGCAGTCGGGGACAGATCAAGTATAATTCACCCCTCCACTTT
CASSRGQIKYNSPLHF
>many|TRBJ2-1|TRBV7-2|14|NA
TGTGCCAGCAGCCCCAGAGGGGTCAGCGATGAGCAGTTCTTC
CASSPRGVSDEQFF
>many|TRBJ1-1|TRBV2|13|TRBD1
TGTGCCAGCACCCTGACAGGGGATGAAAAAGCTTTCTTT
CASTLTGDEKAFF
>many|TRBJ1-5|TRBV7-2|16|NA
TGTGCCAGCAGCCCGGGGGTCACAGGCATTAATCAGCCCCAGCATTTT
CASSPGVTGINQPQHF
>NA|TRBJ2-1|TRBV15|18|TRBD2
TGTGCCACCAGCAGAGAAAATCTAGCGGGGGGGACCTACAATGAGCAGTTCTTC
CATSRENLAGGTYNEQFF
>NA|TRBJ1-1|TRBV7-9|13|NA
TGTGCCAGCAGGAATATGCAAGGGTCTGAAGCTTTCTTT
CASRNMQGSEAFF
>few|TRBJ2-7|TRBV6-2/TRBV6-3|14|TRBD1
TGTGCCAGCAGTCCTCGACAGGGGTGGCACGAGCAGTACTTC
CASSPRQGWHEQYF
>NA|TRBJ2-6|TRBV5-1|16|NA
TGCGCCAGCAGCTTGGCCGGCGGGCATGGGGCCAACGTCCTGACTTTC
CASSLAGGHGANVLTF
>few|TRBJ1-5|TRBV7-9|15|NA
TGTGCCAGCAGCTCTGGACAGATGAGCAATCAGCCCCAGCATTTT
CASSSGQMSNQPQHF
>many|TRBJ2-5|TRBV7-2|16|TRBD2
TGTGCCAGCAGCTTAGTGGGCGGGAGGGTGGCGGAGACCCAGTACTTC
CASSLVGGRVAETQYF
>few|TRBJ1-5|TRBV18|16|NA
TGTGCCAGCTCACCAGATCGGGCAGGGGAAAATCAGCCCCAGCATTTT
CASSPDRAGENQPQHF
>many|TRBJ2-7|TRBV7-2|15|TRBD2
TGTGCCAGCAGCTTAAGCGGACTAGGGGCTTACGAGCAGTACTTC
CASSLSGLGAYEQYF
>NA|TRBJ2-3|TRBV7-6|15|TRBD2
TGTGCCAGCAGCGCTCCCGGGACTAGCGGAGATACGCAGTATTTT
CASSAPGTSGDTQYF
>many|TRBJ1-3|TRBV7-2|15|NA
TGTGCCAGCAGCTTAGGGTCAAAGGGACGAAACACCATATATTTT
CASSLGSKGRNTIYF
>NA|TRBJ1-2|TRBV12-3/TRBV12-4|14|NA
TGTGCCAGCAGTATACAGGCTATCTACTATGGCTACACCTTC
CASSIQAIYYGYTF
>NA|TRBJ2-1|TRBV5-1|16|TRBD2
TGCGCCAGCAGCTACACCCAGACTAGCGGGAGCAATGAGCAGTTCTTC
CASSYTQTSGSNEQFF
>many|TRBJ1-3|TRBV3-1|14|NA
TGTGCCAGCAGCCAAGATGACTCTGGAAACACCATATATTTT
CASSQDDSGNTIYF
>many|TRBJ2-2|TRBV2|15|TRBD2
TGTGCCAGCAATGGGCGGGGGTTCAGCACCGGGGAGCTGTTTTTT
CASNGRGFSTGELFF
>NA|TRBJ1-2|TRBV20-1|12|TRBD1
TGCAGTGCTAGACCGACAGGGGGCGGCTACACCTTC
CSARPTGGGYTF
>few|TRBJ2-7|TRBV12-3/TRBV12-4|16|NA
TGTGCCAGCAGTACGCGGGGAAGGGGCACCCCCGGGGAGCAGTACTTC
CASSTRGRGTPGEQYF
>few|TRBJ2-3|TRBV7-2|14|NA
TGTGCCAGCAGCATCGGACGGGGCCCAGATACGCAGTATTTT
CASSIGRGPDTQYF
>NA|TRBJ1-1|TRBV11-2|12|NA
TGTGCCGTCGGGGGCTTGAGCACTGAAGCTTTCTTT
CAVGGLSTEAFF
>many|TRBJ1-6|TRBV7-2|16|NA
TGTGCCAGCAGCTTAGAAGCGGGGAAACCTCTCGGGACCCTCCACTTT
CASSLEAGKPLGTLHF
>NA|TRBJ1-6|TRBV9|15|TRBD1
TGTGCCAGCAGCGACCAAGACAGGGTAGGATCACCCCTCCACTTT
CASSDQDRVGSPLHF
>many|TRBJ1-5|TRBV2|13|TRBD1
TGTGCCAGCGGGGGACAGGACAATCAGCCCCAGCATTTT
CASGGQDNQPQHF
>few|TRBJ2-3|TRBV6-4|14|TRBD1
TGTGCCAGCAGCCGGGACAGGGTGACAGATACGCAGTATTTT
CASSRDRVTDTQYF
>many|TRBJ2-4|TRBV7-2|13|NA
TGTGCCAGCAGCCCCGAGGGGGGTAACATTCAGTACTTC
CASSPEGGNIQYF
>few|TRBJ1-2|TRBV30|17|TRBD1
TGTGCCTGGGCCCCGGCGGCCCCCGGACAGGGAACGGGTGGCTACACCTTC
CAWAPAAPGQGTGGYTF
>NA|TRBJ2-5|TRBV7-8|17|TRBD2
TGTGCCAGCAGCCCCTTTGACGGGGGGTGGTTAGGGGAGACCCAGTACTTC
CASSPFDGGWLGETQYF
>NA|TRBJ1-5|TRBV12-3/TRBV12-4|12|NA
TGTGCCAGCAGGACGACTCTTGGGCCCCAGCATTTT
CASRTTLGPQHF
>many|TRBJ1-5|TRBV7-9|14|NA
TGTGCCAGCAGCCCCCCGGGGTTTGCCCAGCCCCAGCATTTT
CASSPPGFAQPQHF
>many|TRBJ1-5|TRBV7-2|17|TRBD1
TGTGCCAGCAGCTTAGCTGGACAGGGGGGGAGCAATCAGCCCCAGCATTTT
CASSLAGQGGSNQPQHF